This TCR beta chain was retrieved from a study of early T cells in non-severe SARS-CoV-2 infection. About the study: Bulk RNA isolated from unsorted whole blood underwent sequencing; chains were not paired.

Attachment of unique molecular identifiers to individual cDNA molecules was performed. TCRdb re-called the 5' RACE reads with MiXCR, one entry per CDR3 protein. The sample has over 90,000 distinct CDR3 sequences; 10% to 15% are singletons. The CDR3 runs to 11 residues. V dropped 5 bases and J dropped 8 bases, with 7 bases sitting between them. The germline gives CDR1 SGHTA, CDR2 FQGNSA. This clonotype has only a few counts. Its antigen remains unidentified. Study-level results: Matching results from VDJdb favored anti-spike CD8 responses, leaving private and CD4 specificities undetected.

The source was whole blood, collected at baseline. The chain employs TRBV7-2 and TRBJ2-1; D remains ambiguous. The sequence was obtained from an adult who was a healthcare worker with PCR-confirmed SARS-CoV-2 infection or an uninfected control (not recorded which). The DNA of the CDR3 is TGTGCCAGCAGCCTAATGGATGAGCAGTTCTTC. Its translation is CASSLMDEQFF. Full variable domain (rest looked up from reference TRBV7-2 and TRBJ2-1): GAGVSQSPSNKVTEKGKDVELRCDPISGHTALYWYRQSLGQGLEFLIYFQGNSAPDKSGLPSDRFSAERTGGSVSTLTIQRTQQEDSAVYLCASSLMDEQFFGPGTRLTVL.